This T cell receptor (beta chain) was documented in a study of T cell clonality in common variable immunodeficiency. Study-level points and caveats: Reportedly, TCR beta sequences from common variable immunodeficiency showed fewer deletions and N-nucleotide insertions. CVID subjects shared fewer TCRbeta clones than healthy controls did.

The CDR3 extends over 13 amino acids. The V gene lost 7 bases and the J gene lost 8 bases, with 14 bases spanning the gap. The germline V gene has CDR1 SEHNR and CDR2 FQNEAQ (reference sequence). At least ten counts were recorded for this clone. Its antigen remains unknown. Read coverage stops 3 residues before the CDR3 terminus; the germline J gene supplies the remainder. Most patients and controls had Caucasian heritage. Equal genomic DNA amounts from CVID and control samples were sequenced. Profiled with immunoSEQ multiplex PCR; TCRdb holds only in-frame clones, not every one. Recorded here are 50,000 to 60,000 clones, with no singletons, and the ten leading clones hold 5.4%.

V usage is TRBV7-9 and J usage is TRBJ1-4; D is perhaps TRBD1 (5 bases). Material for sequencing was peripheral blood mononuclear cells. This clonotype originated in a person between 18 and 69 years old in good health. The CDR3 spells CASKAGSDEKLFF. Partial CDR3 DNA: TGTGCCAGCAAGGCAGGGAGCGACGAAAAA.